Included here is one TCR beta chain sequence, with context. There are 15 residues in the CDR3. Per germline, CDR1 MNHEY and CDR2 SVGAGI. Trimming removed 0 bases at V and 5 bases at J, with 8 bases between. Clones were sequenced by immunoSEQ multiplex PCR, and TCRdb holds only the in-frame ones, with some missing. The data hold some 99,000 clones, with roughly nine tenths observed a single time. This sample was included in a study of siplizumab effects on memory and regulatory T cells. Material for sequencing was Tregs sorted from blood. V is TRBV6-5 and J is TRBJ1-6; the D is unclear. This sequence originates from a human donor in good health. CDR3 in amino acids: CASSYSGPNNSPLHF. The CDR3 DNA sequence: TGTGCCAGCAGTTACTCGGGCCCAAATAATTCACCCCTCCACTTT.